Detailed here is one TCR beta chain. Seattle patient enrollment occurred during active infection, with longitudinal follow-up thereafter. This entry comes from a study of blood T cell repertoires in COVID-19. Whole-study context: From T cells, B-cell-depleted T cells, or PBMCs came the material, which was cDNA or gDNA.

The CDR3 is 13 amino acids. Trimming shortened V by 5 bases and J by 3 bases, and 11 bases separated the two germline ends. Germline CDR1 reads LNHDA; CDR2 reads SQIVND (reference sequence). Source study methods: Amplification with reference gene primers provided the estimates of nucleated cell counts. The repertoire was sequenced with immunoSEQ multiplex PCR; TCRdb's copy has only in-frame clones and lacks some. D and trimming were read from the DNA, whereas the V and J calls and clone size are those reported in that table. The sample has about 340,000 clones; 88% are singletons. Source material: peripheral blood. This chain uses TRBV19 with TRBJ2-7; TRBD2 is a possible D gene (5 bases). The TCR sequence derives from a woman between 65 and 79 years old with COVID-19, enrolled during active disease. Here the CDR3 DNA reads TGTGCCAGTAGTGTTGGAGGAATCTACGAGCAGTACTTC. Its protein product is CASSVGGIYEQYF.